This TCR beta chain was identified during a study of technical replicates of blood from a handful of donors. Germline V gene sequence: CDR1 SEHNR, CDR2 FQNEAQ (reference sequence). This CDR3 has 13 amino acids. Trimming removed 1 base at V and 4 bases at J, with 7 bases between. Sequencing was performed with immunoSEQ multiplex PCR; in TCRdb, only in-frame clones are kept and a portion is missing. The data contain under 85,000 clones, 80% to 95% of them singletons. Specimen: T cells isolated from PBMCs. The V call is TRBV7-9, the J call TRBJ1-2; D unresolved. This clonotype originated in a human donor in good health. This chain's CDR3 is CASSLEQIYGYTF. The CDR3 DNA sequence: TGTGCCAGCAGCTTAGAACAGATCTATGGCTACACCTTC.